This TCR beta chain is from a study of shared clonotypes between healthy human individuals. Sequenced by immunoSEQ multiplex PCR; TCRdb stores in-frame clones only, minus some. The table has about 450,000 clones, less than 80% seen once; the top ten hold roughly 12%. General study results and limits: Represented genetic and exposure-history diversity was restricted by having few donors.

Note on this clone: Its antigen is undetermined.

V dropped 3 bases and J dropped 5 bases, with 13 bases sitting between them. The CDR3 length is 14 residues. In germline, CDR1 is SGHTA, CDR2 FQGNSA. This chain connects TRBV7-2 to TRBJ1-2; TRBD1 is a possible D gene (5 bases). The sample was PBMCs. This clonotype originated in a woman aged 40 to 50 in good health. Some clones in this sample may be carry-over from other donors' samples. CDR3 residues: CASSLGRETYGYTF. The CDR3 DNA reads TGTGCCAGCAGCTTGGGCAGGGAAACGTATGGCTACACCTTC. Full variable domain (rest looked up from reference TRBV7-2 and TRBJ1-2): GAGVSQSPSNKVTEKGKDVELRCDPISGHTALYWYRQSLGQGLEFLIYFQGNSAPDKSGLPSDRFSAERTGGSVSTLTIQRTQQEDSAVYLCASSLGRETYGYTFGSGTRLTVV.